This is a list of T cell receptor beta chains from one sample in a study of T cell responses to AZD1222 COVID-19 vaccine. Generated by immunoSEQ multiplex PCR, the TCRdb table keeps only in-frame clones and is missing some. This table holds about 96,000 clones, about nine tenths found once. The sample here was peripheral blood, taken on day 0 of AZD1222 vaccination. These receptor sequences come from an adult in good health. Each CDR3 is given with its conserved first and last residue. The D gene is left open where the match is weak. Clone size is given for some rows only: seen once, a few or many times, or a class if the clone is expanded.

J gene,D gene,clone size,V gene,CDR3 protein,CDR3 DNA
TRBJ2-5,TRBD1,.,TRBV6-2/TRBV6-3,CASSVRDRSFQETQYF,TGTGCCAGCAGTGTCCGGGACAGGAGTTTCCAAGAGACCCAGTACTTC
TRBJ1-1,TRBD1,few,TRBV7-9,CASSSDRVAEAFF,TGTGCCAGCAGCTCAGACAGGGTCGCTGAAGCTTTCTTT
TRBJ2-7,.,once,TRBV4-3,CASSQTGLGGNEQYF,TGCGCCAGCAGCCAAACTGGTCTAGGAGGAAACGAGCAGTACTTC
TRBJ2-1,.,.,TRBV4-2,CASSQDVGPRRYNEQFF,TGTGCCAGCAGCCAAGATGTTGGCCCACGTAGATACAATGAGCAGTTCTTC
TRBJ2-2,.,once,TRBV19,CASSKAASAGELFF,TGTGCCAGTAGTAAGGCCGCTTCGGCCGGGGAGCTGTTTTTT
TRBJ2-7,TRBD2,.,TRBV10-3,CAGPGLAGVGEQYF,TGTGCCGGGCCGGGACTAGCGGGAGTCGGCGAGCAGTACTTC
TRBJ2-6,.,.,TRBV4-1,CASSQYSSGANVLTF,TGCGCCAGCAGCCAATACAGCTCTGGGGCCAACGTCCTGACTTTC
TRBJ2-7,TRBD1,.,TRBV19,CASSPGTVNEQYF,TGTGCCAGTAGTCCCGGGACAGTGAACGAGCAGTACTTC
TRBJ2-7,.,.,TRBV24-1,CATSEGKGLDYEQYF,TGTGCCACCAGTGAGGGTAAGGGACTTGACTACGAGCAGTACTTC
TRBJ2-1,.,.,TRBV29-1,CSVDGRVYNEQFF,TGCAGCGTTGACGGGAGAGTCTACAATGAGCAGTTCTTC
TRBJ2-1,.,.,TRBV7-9,CASSLGGTGPFF,TGTGCCAGCAGCTTAGGAGGGACTGGCCCGTTCTTC
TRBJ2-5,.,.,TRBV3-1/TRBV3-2,CASSRRRGRVETQYF,TGTGCCAGCAGCCGCAGAAGGGGCCGTGTGGAGACCCAGTACTTC
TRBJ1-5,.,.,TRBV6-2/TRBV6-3,CASSYSRGILRQPQHF,TGTGCCAGCAGTTACTCGAGAGGGATCCTCCGTCAGCCCCAGCATTTT
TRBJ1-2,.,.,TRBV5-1,CASSPGSSGLYGYTF,TGCGCCAGCAGTCCGGGGTCCAGCGGGCTCTATGGCTACACCTTC
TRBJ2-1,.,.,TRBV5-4,CASSSGQYDEQFF,TGTGCCAGCAGCTCAGGACAGTACGATGAGCAGTTCTTC
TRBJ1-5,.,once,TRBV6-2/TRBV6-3,CASSYGGWGQPQHF,TGTGCCAGCAGTTACGGGGGCTGGGGTCAGCCCCAGCATTTT
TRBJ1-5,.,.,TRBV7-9,CASSLDLRGRTNQPQHF,TGTGCCAGCAGCTTAGATTTAAGGGGACGGACTAATCAGCCCCAGCATTTT
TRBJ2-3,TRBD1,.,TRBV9,CASSADRGHSTDTQYF,TGTGCCAGCAGCGCCGACAGGGGGCATAGCACAGATACGCAGTATTTT
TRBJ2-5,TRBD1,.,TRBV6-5,CASSYGQGRGETQYF,TGTGCCAGCAGTTACGGACAGGGACGGGGAGAGACCCAGTACTTC
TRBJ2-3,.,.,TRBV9,CASSRQPSAGNPDTQYF,TGTGCCAGCAGCCGCCAGCCTAGCGCAGGGAATCCAGATACGCAGTATTTT
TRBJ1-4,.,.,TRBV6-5,CASTNWGQGNEKLFF,TGTGCCAGCACCAACTGGGGGCAGGGAAATGAAAAACTGTTTTTT
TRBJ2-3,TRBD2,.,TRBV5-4,CASSLVGRADTQYF,TGTGCCAGCAGCTTGGTCGGGAGGGCAGATACGCAGTATTTT
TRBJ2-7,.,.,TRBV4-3,CASSQDRVGYEQYF,TGCGCCAGCAGCCAAGATAGAGTCGGCTACGAGCAGTACTTC
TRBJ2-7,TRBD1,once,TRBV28,CASSYGPRTGGYEQYF,TGTGCCAGCAGTTATGGCCCCCGGACAGGGGGGTACGAGCAGTACTTC
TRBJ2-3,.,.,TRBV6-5,CASSWPGVEDTQYF,TGTGCCAGCAGTTGGCCGGGCGTGGAGGATACGCAGTATTTT
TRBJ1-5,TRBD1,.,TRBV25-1,CASSGMEGANQPQHF,TGTGCCAGCAGTGGGATGGAGGGGGCAAATCAGCCCCAGCATTTT
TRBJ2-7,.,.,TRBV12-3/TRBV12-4,CASSFFSYEQYF,TGTGCCAGCAGTTTCTTCTCCTACGAGCAGTACTTC
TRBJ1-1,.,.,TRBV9,CASGGEGSNTEAFF,TGTGCCAGCGGCGGTGAAGGGTCAAACACTGAAGCTTTCTTT
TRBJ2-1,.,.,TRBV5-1,CASSPPGTNYNEQFF,TGCGCCAGCAGCCCACCCGGGACAAACTACAATGAGCAGTTCTTC
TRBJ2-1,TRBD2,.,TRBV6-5,CASGVRTSGSDEQFF,TGTGCCAGCGGGGTTAGGACTAGCGGGAGTGATGAGCAGTTCTTC
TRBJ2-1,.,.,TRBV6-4,CASSEETMGEQFF,TGTGCCAGCAGTGAGGAAACGATGGGGGAGCAGTTCTTC
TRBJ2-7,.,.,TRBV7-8,CASRPTGRLSYEQYF,TGTGCCAGCAGGCCGACAGGACGTCTCTCCTACGAGCAGTACTTC
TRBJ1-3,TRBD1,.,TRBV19,CASSSTTGAHTIYF,TGTGCCAGTAGTTCAACGACAGGGGCGCACACCATATATTTT
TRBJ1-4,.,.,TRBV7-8,CASSEGILSEKLFF,TGTGCCAGCAGCGAAGGGATCCTTAGTGAAAAACTGTTTTTT
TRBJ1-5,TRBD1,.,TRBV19,CASSMLTGGGNQPQHF,TGTGCCAGTAGTATGCTAACAGGGGGCGGCAATCAGCCCCAGCATTTT
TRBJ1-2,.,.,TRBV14,CASSLSGRHYGYTF,TGTGCCAGCAGCCTCTCCGGCAGACACTATGGCTACACCTTC
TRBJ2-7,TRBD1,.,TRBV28,CASSLPGQNYEQYF,TGTGCCAGCAGTCTTCCGGGACAGAACTACGAGCAGTACTTC
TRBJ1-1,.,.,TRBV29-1,CSVEDLGTPNTEAFF,TGCAGCGTTGAAGATCTAGGTACTCCGAACACTGAAGCTTTCTTT
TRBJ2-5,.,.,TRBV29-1,CSVVGTGSQETQYF,TGCAGCGTTGTTGGTACAGGGTCTCAAGAGACCCAGTACTTC
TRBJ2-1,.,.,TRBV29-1,CSVVKGVDEQFF,TGCAGCGTGGTTAAGGGGGTGGATGAGCAGTTCTTC